A selection of T cell receptor beta chains follows, all from one sample in a study of T cells in Graves' hyperthyroidism and ophthalmopathy. TCRdb reprocessed the multiplex PCR reads with MiXCR, giving one entry per CDR3 protein. Of around 660,000 distinct CDR3 sequences listed, 45% are singletons. Source material: peripheral blood or thyroid tissue (not recorded which). Receptor source: an adult man with Graves' disease, either hyperthyroidism or ophthalmopathy (not recorded which). Each CDR3 is given without its conserved first and last residue. Each record gives: V gene, CDR3 protein.

>TRBV20-1
SARDAPSGRNEQY
>TRBV5-6
ASSLEMDRAGGYT
>TRBV19
ASSTTAYEQY
>TRBV6-6
ASTLQGSGNQPQH
>TRBV9
ASSVDGVSNEKLF
>TRBV10-2
ASSVSASGLYEQY
>TRBV6-5
ASSWAGGSPLH
>TRBV19
ASSMRDRGGGYT
>TRBV7-9
ASSADRVRTNEKLF
>TRBV10-3
AISETPGGTEAF
>TRBV2
ASSEAGGAGNQPQH
>TRBV15
ATSTLGTNEKLF
>TRBV19
ASSETAGPFYEQY